These 2 T cell receptor beta chains share one sample of origin, sequenced in a study of shared clonotypes between healthy human individuals. The protocol was immunoSEQ multiplex PCR, while the TCRdb copy is restricted to in-frame clones and leaves out a portion. The table has roughly 720,000 clones, less than 95% seen once. The sample comprised memory CD8+ T cells from PBMCs. As to subset: CD45RO+ cells pooled with CCR7-negative TemRA cells. The origin of the receptors is a man younger than 30 in good health. Some clones in this sample may be carry-over from other donors' samples.

This sequence joins TRBV6-1 and TRBJ2-2; 7 positions agree with TRBD1. From germline, CDR1 is MNHNS and CDR2 SASEGT. The CDR3 loop spans 15 amino acids. The junction had 7 bases not matched to a gene; V was cut back by 5 bases and J by 4 bases. CDR3 DNA: TGTGCCAGCAGTCCGACAGGGTACGCCACCGGGGAGCTGTTTTTT. Protein product: CASSPTGYATGELFF.

V and J are TRBV5-6 and TRBJ2-5, with 9 bases matching TRBD2. The end of the DNA is better explained by TRBJ2-7, so the J call may be wrong. CDR3 length: 16 amino acids. Germline CDR1 reads SGHDT; CDR2 reads YYEEEE. This CDR3 is CASSLHSSGMSYEQYF. The DNA for the CDR3 is TGTGCCAGCAGCTTACACTCTAGCGGGATGAGCTACGAGCAGTACTTC.